This T cell receptor (beta chain) was found in a study of T cell responses to AZD1222 COVID-19 vaccine. The method was immunoSEQ multiplex PCR; TCRdb's version includes in-frame clones alone and lacks a portion of them. The sample includes about 140,000 clones, 85% to 95% of them seen just once. Study conclusions and caveats: Most donors were white British, females outnumbered males, and clonal diversity was possibly underestimated. Of spike-specific TCRs, nearly half reportedly target regions left unmutated in variants. Seropositive at baseline were only a handful of AZD1222 recipients.

With respect to this clone: Its antigen is still unknown.

The sample here was peripheral blood, taken on day 0 of MenACWY control vaccination. The sequence came from an adult in good health.

The CDR3 nucleotides read TGCAGCGTTGTTTCGGGGGGTTACAGCACAGATACGCAGTATTTT. This translates into CSVVSGGYSTDTQYF. V is TRBV29-1 and J is TRBJ2-3; 7 bases line up with TRBD2. V lost 4 bases and J lost 0; bases outside the gene matches: 7. The length of the CDR3 is 15 residues. Germline V gene data show CDR1 as SQVTM and CDR2 as ANQGSEA.